The rows below give T cell receptor beta chains drawn from one sample of a study of graft-versus-host responses after intestinal transplantation. No antigen is known for these receptors. The data were produced by immunoSEQ multiplex PCR, yet TCRdb's version contains in-frame clones alone and is incomplete. The sample holds more than 90,000 clones, around 90% seen once. This material consisted of unstimulated CD4+ T cells sorted from spleen or lymph node cells, taken before transplant. Every receptor here comes from a human donor who was the organ donor for an intestinal transplant. The CDR3 runs from the conserved cysteine through the conserved F or W. The D gene is left open where the match is weak. The size entry is marked missing in some rows and otherwise reads once, few, many or a size class.

V gene	D gene	J gene	clone size	CDR3 protein	CDR3 DNA
TRBV6-5	TRBD1	TRBJ1-2	.	CASRLTGVVSGYTF	TGTGCCAGCAGACTGACAGGGGTCGTGAGTGGCTACACCTTC
TRBV5-1	.	TRBJ2-5	.	CASSATGLVETQYF	TGCGCCAGCAGCGCCACAGGGTTGGTAGAGACCCAGTACTTC
TRBV23-1	TRBD2	TRBJ2-7	.	CASSQSQREGRIYEQYF	TGCGCCAGCAGTCAATCACAGCGGGAGGGCCGGATCTACGAGCAGTACTTC
TRBV30	.	TRBJ2-5	.	CAWMSRETQYF	TGTGCCTGGATGTCCCGGGAGACCCAGTACTTC
TRBV27	.	TRBJ2-7	.	CASSPAGTQHYEQYF	TGTGCCAGCAGTCCTGCCGGGACTCAACACTACGAGCAGTACTTC
TRBV2	.	TRBJ2-2	.	CASSVAGSIGELFF	TGTGCCAGCAGTGTCGCGGGGAGTATTGGGGAGCTGTTTTTT
TRBV7-2	.	TRBJ1-6	.	CASSLEGLYNSPLHF	TGTGCCAGCAGCTTAGAAGGGCTCTATAATTCACCCCTCCACTTT
TRBV30	TRBD1	TRBJ2-3	.	CAWSWTGISTDTQYF	TGTGCCTGGAGTTGGACAGGGATATCCACAGATACGCAGTATTTT
TRBV28	TRBD1	TRBJ2-2	.	CASRTSAGQGPYTGELFF	TGTGCCAGCAGAACGAGCGCGGGACAGGGGCCATACACCGGGGAGCTGTTTTTT
TRBV9	.	TRBJ2-1	.	CASSAELAYNEQFF	TGTGCCAGCAGCGCCGAGTTGGCCTACAATGAGCAGTTCTTC
TRBV27	.	TRBJ2-3	.	CASRRFGTDTQYF	TGTGCCAGCAGAAGGTTCGGCACAGATACGCAGTATTTT
TRBV19	.	TRBJ2-3	.	CASSTSTGSTQYF	TGTGCCAGTAGTACCAGTACAGGGTCTACGCAGTATTTT
TRBV7-2	TRBD2	TRBJ2-7	.	CASSLGLADVGYEQYF	TGTGCCAGCAGCTTAGGACTAGCCGACGTCGGCTACGAGCAGTACTTC
TRBV7-2	.	TRBJ2-3	.	CASSEPVPHNTDTQYF	TGTGCCAGCAGCGAACCAGTCCCCCACAACACAGATACGCAGTATTTT
TRBV25-1	.	TRBJ1-3	.	CASSASTGAGNTIYF	TGTGCCAGCAGTGCCTCGACTGGGGCTGGAAACACCATATATTTT
TRBV5-7	TRBD1	TRBJ1-5	once	CASSLSVGGQPQHF	TGTGCCAGCAGCTTGTCCGTAGGGGGCCAGCCCCAGCATTTT
TRBV6-1	.	TRBJ2-1	.	CASSEVGGPPRNEQFF	TGTGCCAGCAGTGAAGTTGGGGGGCCCCCTAGGAATGAGCAGTTCTTC
TRBV19	.	TRBJ2-6	.	CASSIVGGFHSGANVLTF	TGTGCCAGTAGTATAGTTGGGGGATTTCACTCTGGGGCCAACGTCCTGACTTTC
TRBV30	.	TRBJ2-3	.	CAWSGTTDTQYF	TGTGCCTGGAGTGGGACTACAGATACGCAGTATTTT
TRBV19	TRBD2	TRBJ2-3	.	CASSIDSTPPPSGSTDTQYF	TGTGCCAGTAGTATAGATTCCACACCTCCCCCTAGCGGGAGCACAGATACGCAGTATTTT
TRBV11-3	.	TRBJ2-3	.	CASSSGSKWRPDTQYF	TGTGCCAGCAGCTCCGGGTCCAAGTGGAGGCCAGATACGCAGTATTTT
TRBV18	.	TRBJ2-1	.	CASSPWGSSYNEQFF	TGTGCCAGCTCACCATGGGGGAGCTCCTACAATGAGCAGTTCTTC
TRBV7-9	TRBD2	TRBJ2-5	.	CASSLAGLGVDF	TGTGCCAGCAGCTTAGCGGGACTAGGGGTCGACTTC
TRBV5-8	.	TRBJ1-2	.	CASSFPIWTGYTF	TGTGCCAGCAGCTTCCCCATTTGGACTGGCTACACCTTC
TRBV10-3	.	TRBJ2-3	.	CAISVLIGDTQYF	TGTGCCATCAGTGTCTTGATCGGAGATACGCAGTATTTT
TRBV5-5	TRBD1	TRBJ2-2	.	CASSSLTGINTGELFF	TGTGCCAGCAGCTCCCTGACAGGGATAAACACCGGGGAGCTGTTTTTT
TRBV5-5	.	TRBJ2-1	.	CASSFPERGEQFF	TGTGCCAGCAGCTTTCCCGAGCGAGGTGAGCAGTTCTTC
TRBV5-1	.	TRBJ1-5	.	CASSQQPNQPQHF	TGCGCCAGCAGCCAACAGCCTAATCAGCCCCAGCATTTT
TRBV7-2	.	TRBJ2-7	once	CASSLDLLAPEQYF	TGTGCCAGCAGCTTAGATCTACTAGCCCCCGAGCAGTACTTC
TRBV5-4	.	TRBJ2-1	.	CASSFDSYNEQFF	TGTGCCAGCAGCTTCGACAGTTACAATGAGCAGTTCTTC
TRBV6-1	.	TRBJ2-7	.	CASSGLKGQYF	TGTGCCAGCTCAGGCCTCAAGGGGCAGTACTTC
TRBV7-2	.	TRBJ2-7	.	CASSLRGGYEQYF	TGTGCCAGCAGCCTAAGGGGGGGGTACGAGCAGTACTTC
TRBV4-2	TRBD2	TRBJ2-3	.	CASSQDPGLAGSLGTDTQYF	TGTGCCAGCAGCCAAGATCCAGGACTAGCGGGATCCTTGGGAACAGATACGCAGTATTTT
TRBV30	TRBD1	TRBJ1-2	.	CAWSRGLGYTF	TGTGCCTGGAGCAGGGGGCTGGGCTACACCTTC
TRBV9	TRBD2	TRBJ2-2	.	CASSVRWIAGAPGTGELFF	TGTGCCAGCAGCGTAAGGTGGATAGCGGGAGCCCCGGGGACCGGGGAGCTGTTTTTT
TRBV7-2	.	TRBJ1-1	.	CASSLGTTGARMAFF	TGTGCCAGCAGCTTAGGGACCACGGGGGCGCGTATGGCTTTCTTT
TRBV19	.	TRBJ2-7	.	CASSIRWLGRERDEQYF	TGTGCCAGTAGTATCAGGTGGCTAGGGCGCGAGAGGGACGAGCAGTACTTC
TRBV10-3	TRBD2	TRBJ2-7	few	CAIRAHLADEQYF	TGTGCCATCCGGGCCCACCTAGCGGACGAGCAGTACTTC
TRBV11-2	TRBD1	TRBJ2-7	.	CASSSGTGNYEQYF	TGTGCCAGCAGCTCCGGGACAGGGAACTACGAGCAGTACTTC
TRBV7-2	TRBD1	TRBJ2-7	.	CASSLGGTGGYEQYF	TGTGCCAGCAGCTTAGGTGGGACAGGGGGGTACGAGCAGTACTTC
TRBV19	TRBD2	TRBJ2-1	.	CASSPLAPNEQLF	TGTGCCAGTAGCCCACTAGCGCCTAATGAGCAGCTCTTC
TRBV12-1	.	TRBJ2-3	.	CASSFEYTQYF	TGTGCCAGCAGCTTTGAATATACGCAGTATTTT
TRBV2	.	TRBJ2-1	.	CASSVRGIEQFF	TGTGCCAGCAGTGTACGGGGCATCGAGCAGTTCTTC
TRBV25-1	.	TRBJ2-2	.	CASSDYRETGELFF	TGTGCCAGCAGTGATTACAGGGAAACCGGGGAGCTGTTTTTT
TRBV5-5	.	TRBJ1-1	.	CASSLQGTEAFF	TGTGCCAGCAGCTTGCAGGGCACTGAAGCTTTCTTT
TRBV28	TRBD1	TRBJ1-2	once	CASSGTGPYGYTF	TGTGCCAGCAGTGGGACAGGGCCCTATGGCTACACCTTC
TRBV28	.	TRBJ1-2	.	CASSLLSLQGGYTF	TGTGCCAGCAGTTTATTGAGCCTCCAGGGCGGCTACACCTTC
TRBV9	TRBD2	TRBJ2-2	.	CASSVGLAGAPNTGELFF	TGTGCCAGCAGCGTAGGACTAGCGGGAGCCCCGAACACCGGGGAGCTGTTTTTT
TRBV6-1	TRBD1	TRBJ1-1	.	CASSTHRQGSSEAFF	TGTGCCAGCAGCACTCATAGACAGGGAAGCTCTGAAGCTTTCTTT
TRBV9	.	TRBJ2-1	.	CASSVGSSNEQFF	TGTGCCAGCAGCGTAGGCTCGTCCAATGAGCAGTTCTTC
TRBV29-1	.	TRBJ2-3	.	CSVDGRPFTDTQYF	TGCAGCGTTGATGGCCGTCCGTTCACAGATACGCAGTATTTT
TRBV7-2	.	TRBJ2-2	once	CASSAPSPTHTGELFF	TGTGCCAGCAGCGCTCCGTCACCTACCCACACCGGGGAGCTGTTTTTT